This TCR beta chain is from a study of cytomegalovirus exposure and HLA in healthy donors. In the study overall: Findings of an earlier analysis included more than 90 million unique TCR beta sequences from 200 million or so T cells. Study conclusions and caveats: The authors later linked a missense DCLRE1C variant to TCR beta V- and J-gene trimming. HLA alleles were associated with 15,000 to 20,000 TCR beta sequences in a later analysis at 0.05 false discovery rate.

CDR1 and CDR2 from the germline V gene are SEHNR and FQNEAQ (reference sequence). V was pared by 1 base and J by 1 base, with 6 bases of the junction left unmatched. This CDR3 comprises 16 residues. PCR primers comprised 60 Vbeta and 13 Jbeta primers. Assay used: immunoSEQ multiplex PCR; TCRdb lists only in-frame clones, some missing. The sample has roughly 170,000 clones, approximately 88% seen once. Regarding this clone: What it recognizes is unknown.

This TCR derives from a man aged 25 to 45 in good health and CMV-seronegative. What was sequenced was PBMCs. The chain carries TRBV7-9 and TRBJ2-7, with TRBD1 identical over 8 bases. CDR3 amino acids: CASSLGRTGPSYEQYF. CDR3 coding DNA: TGTGCCAGCAGCTTAGGCCGGACAGGGCCTTCCTACGAGCAGTACTTC. Complete variable domain (other parts from reference TRBV7-9 and TRBJ2-7): DTGVSQNPRHKITKRGQNVTFRCDPISEHNRLYWYRQTLGQGPEFLTYFQNEAQLEKSRLLSDRFSAERPKGSFSTLEIQRTEQGDSAMYLCASSLGRTGPSYEQYFGPGTRLTVT.